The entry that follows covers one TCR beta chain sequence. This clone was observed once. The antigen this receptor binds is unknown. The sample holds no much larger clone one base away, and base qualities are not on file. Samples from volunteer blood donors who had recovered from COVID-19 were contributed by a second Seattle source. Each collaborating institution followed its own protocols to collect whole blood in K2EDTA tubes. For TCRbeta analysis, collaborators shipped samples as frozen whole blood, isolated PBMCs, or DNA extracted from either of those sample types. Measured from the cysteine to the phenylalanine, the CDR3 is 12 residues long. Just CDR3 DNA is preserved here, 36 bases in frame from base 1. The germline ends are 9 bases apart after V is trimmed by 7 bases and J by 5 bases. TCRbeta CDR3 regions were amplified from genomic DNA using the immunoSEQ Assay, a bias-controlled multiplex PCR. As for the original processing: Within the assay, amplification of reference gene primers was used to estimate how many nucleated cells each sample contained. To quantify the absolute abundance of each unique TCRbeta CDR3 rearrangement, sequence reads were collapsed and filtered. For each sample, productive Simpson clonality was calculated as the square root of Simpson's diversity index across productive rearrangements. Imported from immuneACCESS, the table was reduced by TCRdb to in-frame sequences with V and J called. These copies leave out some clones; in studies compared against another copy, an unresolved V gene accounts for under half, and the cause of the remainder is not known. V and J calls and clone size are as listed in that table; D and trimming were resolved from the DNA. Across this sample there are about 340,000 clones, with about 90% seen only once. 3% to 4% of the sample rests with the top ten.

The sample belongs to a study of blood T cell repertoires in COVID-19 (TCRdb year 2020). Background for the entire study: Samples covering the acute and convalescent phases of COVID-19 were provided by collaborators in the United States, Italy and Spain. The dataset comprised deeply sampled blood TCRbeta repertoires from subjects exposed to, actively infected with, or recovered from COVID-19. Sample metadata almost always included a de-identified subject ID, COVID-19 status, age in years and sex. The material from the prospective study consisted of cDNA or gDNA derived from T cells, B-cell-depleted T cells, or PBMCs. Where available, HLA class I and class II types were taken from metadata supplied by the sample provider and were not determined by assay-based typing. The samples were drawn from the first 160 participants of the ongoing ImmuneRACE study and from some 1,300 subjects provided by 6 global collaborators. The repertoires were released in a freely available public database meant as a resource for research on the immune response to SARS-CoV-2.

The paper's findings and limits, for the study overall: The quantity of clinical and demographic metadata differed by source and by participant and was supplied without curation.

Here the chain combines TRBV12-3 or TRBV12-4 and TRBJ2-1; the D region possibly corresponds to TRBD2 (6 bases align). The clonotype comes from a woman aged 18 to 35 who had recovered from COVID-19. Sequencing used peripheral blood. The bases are TGTGCCAGCACCAGGACTAACAATGAGCAGTTCTTC. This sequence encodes CASTRTNNEQFF.